The 23 T cell receptor beta chains listed next were all sequenced from one sample in a study of CD8 T cells in ankylosing spondylitis. TCRdb re-derived calls from the 5' RACE reads in MiXCR, one entry per CDR3 protein. This table holds a few hundred thousand distinct CDR3 sequences, approximately 10% found once. The sample taken for sequencing was blood, either unsorted or a sorted T cell fraction (not recorded which). All receptors derive from a male donor with ankylosing spondylitis or in good health (not recorded which).

On this clonotype: This could be a read error, since a much larger clone is one nucleotide away. This rearrangement joins TRBV5-5 to TRBJ2-3; 7 nucleotides line up with TRBD1. The CDR3 extends over 16 amino acids. Germline V gene data show CDR1 as SGHKS and CDR2 as YYEKEE (reference sequence). V shed 2 bases, J shed 2 bases, and the junction held 8 bases outside the gene matches. The CDR3 DNA reads as TGTGCCAGCAGCTTCCTCGCCAGGGGGTTCACAGATACGCAGTATTTT. It specifies CASSFLARGFTDTQYF.

The CDR3 region has the DNA TGTGCCAGCAGCCCCCCCGTGGTAGGACCCCACGAGCAGTACTTC. The encoded protein is CASSPPVVGPHEQYF. The chain employs TRBV7-9 and TRBJ2-7; unclear D gene. V was shortened by 5 bases and J by 5 bases, with 19 bases between the two germline ends. This CDR3 is 15 amino acids long. Germline V gene data show CDR1 as SEHNR and CDR2 as FQNEAQ (reference sequence).

The rearrangement uses TRBV2 and TRBJ1-2; the match to TRBD1 covers 8 bases. From germline, CDR1 is SNHLY and CDR2 FYNNEI. There are 14 residues in the CDR3. J gave up 8 bases and V 6 bases, and 11 bases lay outside the gene matches. CDR3 nucleotides: TGTGCCAGCAGCGCCGGGACAGGCCCGAGGGGCTACACCTTC. It specifies CASSAGTGPRGYTF.

This clonotype was recorded at least ten times. The rearrangement links TRBV15 to TRBJ2-4; possible D gene TRBD1, 5 bases. Germline CDR1 is LNHNV and CDR2 is YYDKDF (reference sequence). V was cut by 1 base and J by 0 bases, with 7 bases left in between. The CDR3 length is 15 residues. The CDR3 DNA is TGTGCCACCAGCAGAGGACAGCTAGCCAAAAACATTCAGTACTTC. It encodes CATSRGQLAKNIQYF.

This clonotype was recorded many times. The gene calls are TRBV6-5 and TRBJ1-1; D gene uncertain. The CDR3 consists of 14 residues. V was clipped by 0 bases and J by 6 bases, with 11 bases between them. Germline CDR1 and CDR2: MNHEY and SVGAGI. CDR3 amino acids: CASSYSKIGPEAFF. The CDR3 nucleotides read TGTGCCAGCAGTTACTCGAAGATAGGCCCTGAAGCTTTCTTT.

This clonotype was found many times. This chain joins TRBV27 and TRBJ2-7; 8 bases map to TRBD1. Germline loops: CDR1 MNHEY, CDR2 SMNVEV (reference sequence). The CDR3 totals 12 residues. J gave up 2 bases and V 6 bases, and 0 bases lay outside the gene matches. The CDR3 here is CASRQGAYEQYF. As DNA, the CDR3 is TGTGCCAGCAGACAGGGGGCCTACGAGCAGTACTTC.

In this sample, this clonotype turned up many times. V usage is TRBV9 and J usage is TRBJ2-5; the D is unclear. CDR1 and CDR2 from the germline V gene are SGDLS and YYNGEE. V was shortened by 3 bases and J by 5 bases, with 17 bases between the two germline ends. CDR3 length equals 15 residues. Here the CDR3 reads CASSGGALGDETQYF. The CDR3 DNA sequence: TGTGCCAGCAGCGGAGGCGCTCTTGGCGATGAGACCCAGTACTTC.

This clonotype was picked up many times. This chain connects TRBV7-2 to TRBJ2-5; TRBD1 matches at 9 bases. The V gene's germline CDR1 is SGHTA and CDR2 FQGNSA. V trimming: 0 bases; J trimming: 0 bases; junction bases outside the gene matches: 14. The CDR3 runs 20 residues. Here the CDR3 DNA reads TGTGCCAGCAGCTTAGCGGGGTGGGGGACAGGGCCTTCGTACCAAGAGACCCAGTACTTC. It encodes CASSLAGWGTGPSYQETQYF.

In its sample, this clonotype was seen many times. The chain carries TRBV18 and TRBJ2-7, with 7 nucleotides matching TRBD1. V shed 3 bases, J shed 7 bases, and the junction held 12 bases outside the gene matches. Germline assignment: CDR1 KGHSH and CDR2 LQKENI. CDR3 length: 15 residues. The CDR3 region has the DNA TGTGCCAGCTCACCCGGGACAGACTCGCTATGGGAGCAGTACTTC. It specifies CASSPGTDSLWEQYF. Filled out from reference TRBV18 and TRBJ2-7, the complete variable domain reads NAGVMQNPRHLVRRRGQEARLRCSPMKGHSHVYWYRQLPEEGLKFMVYLQKENIIDESGMPKERFSAEFPKEGPSILRIQQVVRGDSAAYFCASSPGTDSLWEQYFGPGTRLTVT.

In its sample, this clonotype was seen many times. The rearrangement joins TRBV7-2 to TRBJ1-5, with D tentatively TRBD1 (5 bases). Trimming pared 2 bases from V and 5 bases from J, leaving 13 bases between. The germline CDR1 and CDR2 sequences are SGHTA and FQGNSA. The CDR3 runs to 15 residues. The CDR3 nucleotides are TGTGCCAGCAGCTTAAATGGGGCGGCCCATCAGCCCCAGCATTTT. Translating gives CASSLNGAAHQPQHF.

This clonotype was detected many times. The V call is TRBV21-1, the J call TRBJ2-3; the table's D call, TRBD1, was not checked against the DNA. TRBV21-1 is recorded as a pseudogene. The CDR3 is 17 residues long. CDR3 loop: CASSKGQGGWGTDTQYF. As DNA, the CDR3 is TGTGCCAGCAGCAAAGGCCAAGGGGGCTGGGGCACAGATACGCAGTATTTT.

This clonotype has ten or more counts. V and J are TRBV10-3 and TRBJ2-4, with D maybe TRBD1 (5 bases). V gave up 2 bases and J gave up 4 bases, with 12 bases separating them. This CDR3 has 15 amino acids. Germline assignment: CDR1 ENHRY and CDR2 SYGVKD. The chain's CDR3 is CAISEPRDSKNIQYF. The CDR3 DNA reads as TGTGCCATCAGTGAGCCCCGCGACAGTAAAAACATTCAGTACTTC.

There are many counts of this clonotype. The gene calls are TRBV20-1 and TRBJ2-6; D unresolved. CDR1 is DFQATT, CDR2 SNEGSKA, per germline (reference sequence). This CDR3 has 16 amino acids. Trimming pared 0 bases from V and 0 bases from J, leaving 9 bases between. The CDR3 DNA follows: TGCAGTGCTAGAGACCCTGCCAGCTCTGGGGCCAACGTCCTGACTTTC. This codes for CSARDPASSGANVLTF.

This clonotype was counted many times. The chain joins TRBV20-1 to TRBJ1-1; 8 nucleotides match TRBD1. This CDR3 has 14 residues. V dropped 1 base and J dropped 1; count of bases not matched to a gene: 2. Germline loops: CDR1 DFQATT, CDR2 SNEGSKA (reference sequence). CDR3 residues: CSARGGTGNTEAFF. CDR3 nucleotides: TGCAGTGCTAGAGGTGGGACAGGGAACACTGAAGCTTTCTTT.

There are many counts of this clonotype. The gene calls are TRBV29-1 and TRBJ2-5; no clear D gene. CDR3 size: 13 residues. V lost 4 bases to trimming and J lost 1 base, with 10 bases between them. The germline gives CDR1 SQVTM, CDR2 ANQGSEA. The CDR3 coding sequence is TGCAGCGTTGGGGTCTCTTCCCAAGAGACCCAGTACTTC. This encodes CSVGVSSQETQYF.

This clonotype was seen repeatedly, ten times or more. The chain carries TRBV12-3 or TRBV12-4 and TRBJ2-7, with a tentative D call TRBD2 (6 bases). The V end was cut by 3 bases, the J end by 7 bases, with 13 bases between. The CDR3 covers 13 residues. CDR3 residues: CASSLYPAGEQYF. The CDR3, as DNA: TGTGCCAGCAGTTTGTACCCAGCGGGTGAGCAGTACTTC.

A remark on this clonotype: Possible read error: a much larger clone is one base away. As DNA, the CDR3 is TGCGCCAGCAGCCTATCGGGGGGCCCCCCTAATGAGCAGTTCTTC. As protein: CASSLSGGPPNEQFF. This sequence joins TRBV5-1 and TRBJ2-1, with D possibly TRBD2 on 7 matching bases. V lost 4 bases and J lost 7, with 18 bases in between. The germline gives CDR1 SGHRS, CDR2 YFSETQ. The CDR3 is made up of 15 amino acids.

This clonotype appeared many times. The rearrangement uses TRBV7-9 and TRBJ2-3, with 9 bases identical to TRBD1. CDR1 and CDR2 from the germline V gene are SEHNR and FQNEAQ (reference sequence). This CDR3 is built from 16 residues. V trimming: 4 bases; J trimming: 4 bases; junction bases outside the gene matches: 9. CDR3 region: CASSSHRDRVSDTQYF. The CDR3 DNA reads TGTGCCAGCAGCTCGCACCGGGACAGGGTTTCAGATACGCAGTATTTT. The full variable domain, in which reference TRBV7-9 and TRBJ2-3 provide the parts outside the CDR3, is DTGVSQNPRHKITKRGQNVTFRCDPISEHNRLYWYRQTLGQGPEFLTYFQNEAQLEKSRLLSDRFSAERPKGSFSTLEIQRTEQGDSAMYLCASSSHRDRVSDTQYFGPGTRLTVL.

In its sample, this clonotype was seen many times. The chain is built from TRBV10-3 and TRBJ2-7, with a tentative D call TRBD1 (6 bases). This CDR3 is built from 11 residues. CDR1 and CDR2 (germline): ENHRY, SYGVKD. CDR3 residues: CAISGTGTRCV. For the CDR3, the DNA is TGTGCCATCAGTGGGACGGGGACAAGGTGTGTC.

This clonotype was seen more than once but under ten times. The chain uses TRBV19 and TRBJ1-2; D not resolved. The V end was cut by 7 bases, the J end by 5 bases, with 14 bases between. CDR3 length: 13 amino acids. The germline CDR1 and CDR2 sequences are LNHDA and SQIVND (reference sequence). For the CDR3, the DNA is TGTGCCAGTACCCCCGGGAGGGAGTATGGCTACACCTTC. It encodes CASTPGREYGYTF.

This clonotype was seen a handful of times. CDR3 nucleotide sequence: TGCAGTGCTAGACCCCCTAGCGGGGGGGTTTACAATGAGCAGTTCTTC. As protein: CSARPPSGGVYNEQFF. The V and J genes are TRBV20-1 and TRBJ2-1; TRBD2 agrees at 12 bases. Per the germline V gene, CDR1 is DFQATT and CDR2 is SNEGSKA (reference sequence). The CDR3 runs to 16 residues. J was trimmed by 4 bases and V by 2 bases; bases with no gene match: 6.

Many counts were recorded for this clonotype. CDR3 loop: CATSGGMNTEAFF. As DNA, the CDR3 is TGTGCCACCAGTGGAGGAATGAACACTGAAGCTTTCTTT. The chain links TRBV24-1 to TRBJ1-1; D ambiguous. Trimming removed 5 bases from V and 0 bases from J, with 6 bases in between. The germline V gene encodes CDR1 KGHDR and CDR2 SFDVKD. The CDR3 has 13 residues.

Ten or more counts support this clonotype. The V call is TRBV12-3 or TRBV12-4, the J call TRBJ1-5; D may be TRBD1 (5 bases). CDR3 length equals 18 residues. V lost 5 bases to trimming and J lost 3 bases, with 23 bases between them. The CDR3 coding sequence is TGTGCCAGCAGTCAGAATCCCGTGAGCAGGGCAATCAATCAGCCCCAGCATTTT. This sequence encodes CASSQNPVSRAINQPQHF.